This TCR beta chain stems from a study of cytomegalovirus exposure and HLA in healthy donors. The study's findings and limits: Within the approximately 130 validation repertoires, first-cohort TCR clusters tended to co-occur, according to a later analysis. For cytomegalovirus status, the classifier reportedly gave diagnoses with high specificity and sensitivity. TCR beta chains numbering some 160 were designated cytomegalovirus-associated.

Some clones are missing from TCRdb's copy, which holds only in-frame ones; the method was immunoSEQ multiplex PCR. The repertoire consists of around 80,000 clones, with around 95% occurring once and the leading ten covering more than 0.65%. The donors were in the approximately 120-subject validation cohort, distinct from the approximately 700-subject first cohort. This clone came up once. Its antigen remains unknown. Sequencing was performed on PBMCs. This TCR was sampled from a woman between 18 and 29 years old in good health and CMV-seronegative.

CDR3 amino acids: CASSSTGTGPYEQYF. The DNA for the CDR3 is TGTGCCAGCAGCTCGACCGGGACAGGTCCCTACGAGCAGTACTTC. This chain links TRBV5-4 with TRBJ2-7; 8 positions match TRBD1. The germline CDR1 and CDR2 sequences are SGHNT and YYREEE (reference sequence). The ends lost 3 bases at V and 2 bases at J; junction bases unmatched: 7. The CDR3 length is 15 residues.